The present T cell receptor beta chain was sequenced within a study of regulatory T cells in long-lasting Graves disease. Study-wide results and caveats: There were preferences for TRBV28, TRBJ1-2 and TRBJ2-5 in persistent disease. Investigators studied peripheral blood only, not thyroid tissue.

Construction of the TCR beta libraries employed iRepertoire HTBI primers in conjunction with Arm-PCR of CDR3 regions. TCRdb called the multiplex PCR reads again in MiXCR, with one record for every CDR3 protein. The sample records approximately 400,000 distinct CDR3 sequences, roughly 25% being singletons. Note on this clonotype: What it recognizes is unknown.

The sample's time point: persistent/refractory GD, antithyroid drugs over 5 years with positive TRAb. From PBMCs, RNA was extracted and then used to make the TCR library. The V segment lost 3 bases and the J segment 7 bases; nucleotides outside the gene matches: 10. CDR3 length: 15 residues. Germline loops: CDR1 SNHLY, CDR2 FYNNEI. Sequencing used peripheral blood mononuclear cells (PBMCs), obtained when the disease was refractory, from a patient treated with antithyroid drugs. The clonotype comes from a woman aged 40 to 49 with Graves disease. This chain uses TRBV2 with TRBJ1-2, with 8 bases identical to TRBD1. CDR3 in amino acids: CASSDAGTGAGGYTF. DNA for the CDR3: TGTGCCAGCAGTGACGCCGGGACAGGAGCGGGTGGCTACACCTTC.